Below, 9 T cell receptor beta chains from the same sample are listed, as sequenced in a study of OX40 agonist ivuxolimab in advanced cancers. Produced via immunoSEQ multiplex PCR; TCRdb's table is partial and in-frame only. The table includes tens of thousands of clones, 86% detected once. The sample here was CD4+ or CD8+ T cells sorted from blood, taken in a trial of the OX40 agonist ivuxolimab. The receptors come from an adult with an advanced solid tumor such as melanoma, head and neck, liver or kidney cancer.

CDR3 protein: CASSGTDSYEQYF. Here the CDR3 DNA reads TGTGCCAGCAGTGGGACGGACTCCTACGAGCAGTACTTC. V and J are TRBV25-1 and TRBJ2-7; D is undetermined. This CDR3 spans 13 amino acids. V lost 4 bases to trimming and J lost 0 bases, with 7 bases between them. Germline CDR1 is MGHDK and CDR2 is SYGVNS.

The genes are TRBV7-8 and TRBJ2-3; perhaps D is TRBD1 or TRBD2 (5 bases each). The CDR3 consists of 14 residues. From germline, CDR1 is SGHVS and CDR2 FQNEAQ. Trimming removed 5 bases from V and 6 bases from J, with 15 bases in between. CDR3 in amino acids: CASSVGALMDTQYF. The DNA of the CDR3 is TGTGCCAGCAGCGTCGGGGCCCTTATGGATACGCAGTATTTT. The entire variable domain, with the rest obtained from reference TRBV7-8 and TRBJ2-3, is as follows: GAGVSQSPRYKVAKRGQDVALRCDPISGHVSLFWYQQALGQGPEFLTYFQNEAQLDKSGLPSDRFFAERPEGSVSTLKIQRTQQEDSAVYLCASSVGALMDTQYFGPGTRLTVL.

The chain is built from TRBV7-2 and TRBJ2-7; D ambiguous. V lost 2 bases and J lost 3, with 8 bases in between. CDR3 length: 13 amino acids. Germline CDR1 reads SGHTA; CDR2 reads FQGNSA. DNA for the CDR3: TGTGCCAGCAGCTTAACGGCTAGCTACGAGCAGTACTTC. This codes for CASSLTASYEQYF.

V is TRBV6-6 and J is TRBJ2-1, with D perhaps given as TRBD1 or TRBD2 (5 bases each). The CDR3 is made up of 10 amino acids. The germline V gene encodes CDR1 MNHNY and CDR2 SVGAGI (reference sequence). The V and J ends lost 10 bases and 7 bases respectively, with 8 bases between them. The CDR3 loop reads CATRENEQFF. The CDR3 DNA sequence: TGTGCCACCAGGGAGAATGAGCAGTTCTTC.

The CDR3 region has the DNA TGTGCCAGCAGCCCTCGGACTAGGACCCACGAGCAGTACTTC. Encoded protein: CASSPRTRTHEQYF. The chain carries TRBV11-3 and TRBJ2-7; 7 nucleotides match TRBD2. This CDR3 spans 14 amino acids. V lost 5 bases to trimming and J lost 5 bases; unmatched junction nucleotides: 9. The germline V gene has CDR1 SGHNT and CDR2 YENEEA.

The chain joins TRBV7-9 to TRBJ2-3; D gene unclear. V gave up 1 base and J gave up 0 bases, with 8 bases separating them. CDR1 is SEHNR, CDR2 FQNEAQ, per germline (reference sequence). This CDR3 is 15 amino acids long. CDR3 DNA: TGTGCCAGCAGCTTAGGCAGCACTAGCACAGATACGCAGTATTTT. Protein product: CASSLGSTSTDTQYF.

The chain uses TRBV5-8 and TRBJ2-7, with D possibly TRBD1 on 5 matching bases. Trimming stripped 2 bases from V and 5 bases from J, with 14 bases between. The CDR3 has 14 amino acids. The germline gives CDR1 SGHTS, CDR2 YDEGEE. CDR3 bases: TGTGCCAGCAGCTTCCAGGGTATAGTCCACGAGCAGTACTTC. Protein product: CASSFQGIVHEQYF.

The V and J genes are TRBV27 and TRBJ2-1, with TRBD2 matching over 11 bases. The CDR3 consists of 15 residues. J was trimmed by 4 bases and V by 2 bases; bases with no gene match: 1. Germline lookup yields CDR1 MNHEY and CDR2 SMNVEV (reference sequence). The CDR3 sequence: CASSLGTSGYNEQFF. CDR3 nucleotide sequence: TGTGCCAGCAGTTTAGGGACTAGCGGATACAATGAGCAGTTCTTC.

This clone was seen a handful of times. The rearrangement joins TRBV28 to TRBJ2-2; D remains unclear. The germline V gene encodes CDR1 MDHEN and CDR2 SYDVKM. The V end lost 7 bases, the J end lost 2 bases, and 20 bases lay between the germline ends. There are 17 residues in the CDR3. The CDR3 region has the DNA TGTGCCAGCAACCCTGCTGGACGAATCATAAACACCGGGGAGCTGTTTTTT. Protein product: CASNPAGRIINTGELFF.